The 22 T cell receptor beta chains below all came from one sample that was sequenced in a study of cytomegalovirus exposure and HLA in healthy donors. The PCR was carried out with 60 Vbeta primers and 13 Jbeta primers. TCRdb's table, derived via immunoSEQ multiplex PCR, lists solely in-frame clones and lacks some. The sample comprises about 110,000 clones, approximately 78% of which are singletons, and 1% to 1.5% rests with the top ten. Sequencing input: PBMCs. The receptor set was obtained from a woman aged 25 to 39 in good health and CMV-seronegative.

As concerns this clone: One end of the junction varies from germline; a read error may be responsible. The chain carries TRBV30 and TRBJ1-1, with D tentatively TRBD1 (5 bases). This CDR3 is 13 amino acids long. Per germline, CDR1 GTSNPN and CDR2 SVGIG (reference sequence). The CDR3 protein is CAWTDRENAEAFF. The CDR3 DNA is TGTGCCTGGACCGACAGAGAGAACGCTGAAGCTTTCTTT.

This chain uses TRBV5-6 with TRBJ2-7; 10 nucleotides line up with TRBD1. Germline CDR1 reads SGHDT; CDR2 reads YYEEEE. V gave up 5 bases and J gave up 3 bases; unmatched junction bases: 8. This CDR3 comprises 15 residues. The DNA of the CDR3 is TGTGCCAGCAGTTTCGGGACAGGGGACCTCTACGAGCAGTACTTC. It yields the protein CASSFGTGDLYEQYF.

The J gene is TRBJ1-1, the V gene TRBV7-2; 7 bases agree with TRBD1. The V and J ends lost 0 bases and 3 bases, in that order; junction bases with no gene match: 7. The CDR3 runs 16 residues. Germline loops: CDR1 SGHTA, CDR2 FQGNSA. CDR3 nucleotides: TGTGCCAGCAGCTTAGCGGCTGCAGGGGGATACACTGAAGCTTTCTTT. It is translated as CASSLAAAGGYTEAFF. Together with reference TRBV7-2 and TRBJ1-1, the CDR3 gives the full variable domain: GAGVSQSPSNKVTEKGKDVELRCDPISGHTALYWYRQSLGQGLEFLIYFQGNSAPDKSGLPSDRFSAERTGGSVSTLTIQRTQQEDSAVYLCASSLAAAGGYTEAFFGQGTRLTVV.

J is TRBJ1-5 and V is TRBV19; maybe TRBD1 (5 bases). Per the germline V gene, CDR1 is LNHDA and CDR2 is SQIVND (reference sequence). Trimming removed 5 bases at V and 4 bases at J, with 9 bases between. The CDR3 is 13 amino acids. CDR3 nucleotide sequence: TGTGCCAGTAGTTGGCAGGGTAATCAGCCCCAGCATTTT. Residues: CASSWQGNQPQHF.

This rearrangement joins TRBV7-9 to TRBJ2-1, with D hard to call. Germline CDR1 and CDR2: SEHNR and FQNEAQ (reference sequence). Trimming took 5 bases from V and 0 from J, leaving 11 bases between them. This CDR3 spans 15 amino acids. As DNA, the CDR3 is TGTGCCAGCAGCCCCGATCTAAGCTCCTACAATGAGCAGTTCTTC. It codes for CASSPDLSSYNEQFF.

This chain links TRBV14 with TRBJ2-7; weak D call: TRBD1 (6 bases). V was cut by 4 bases and J by 3 bases, with 13 bases left in between. CDR3 length: 14 residues. The V gene's germline CDR1 is SGHDN and CDR2 FVKESK. In nucleotides, the CDR3 is TGTGCCAGCAGCCCACAGGGTCCACGCTACGAGCAGTACTTC. The encoded protein is CASSPQGPRYEQYF. The full variable domain, completed using reference TRBV14 and TRBJ2-7, is EAGVTQFPSHSVIEKGQTVTLRCDPISGHDNLYWYRRVMGKEIKFLLHFVKESKQDESGMPNNRFLAERTGGTYSTLKVQPAELEDSGVYFCASSPQGPRYEQYFGPGTRLTVT.

The chain links TRBV5-1 to TRBJ1-1; D not certain. Between the trimmed V and J ends, which lost 5 bases and 5 bases, there was a span of 13 bases. Germline V gene data show CDR1 as SGHRS and CDR2 as YFSETQ. The CDR3 loop spans 13 amino acids. In nucleotides, the CDR3 is TGCGCCAGCAGACCCGCCGGGAGTACTGAAGCTTTCTTT. This codes for CASRPAGSTEAFF.

This chain uses TRBV4-1 with TRBJ2-3; weak D call: TRBD1 (5 bases). Germline CDR1 MGHRA, CDR2 YSYEKL. Trimming removed 0 bases from V and 2 bases from J, with 9 bases in between. CDR3 length: 15 residues. The CDR3 loop reads CASSQDLTVTDTQYF. DNA of the CDR3: TGCGCCAGCAGCCAAGATCTGACAGTCACAGATACGCAGTATTTT.

The gene calls are TRBV28 and TRBJ2-2; 7 bases align to TRBD2. Unmatched junction bases numbered 3, after V lost 5 bases and J lost 6 bases. This CDR3 is 13 amino acids long. CDR1 and CDR2 (germline): MDHEN, SYDVKM. CDR3 loop: CASSTSVPGELFF. The DNA for the CDR3 is TGTGCCAGCAGTACTAGCGTACCCGGGGAGCTGTTTTTT.

CDR3 protein: CASSFPTGGTEAFF. The CDR3 DNA sequence: TGTGCCAGCAGCTTCCCTACAGGGGGTACTGAAGCTTTCTTT. The rearrangement joins TRBV13 to TRBJ1-1; 8 nucleotides agree with TRBD1. CDR1 is PRHDT and CDR2 is FYEKMQ in the germline V gene (reference sequence). The V and J ends lost 3 bases and 5 bases, in that order; junction bases with no gene match: 5. There are 14 residues in the CDR3.

This clone showed up just a few times. The rearrangement links TRBV30 to TRBJ2-7; D gene unclear. Germline V lookup: CDR1 GTSNPN, CDR2 SVGIG (reference sequence). This CDR3 comprises 11 residues. Trimming shortened V by 6 bases and J by 5 bases, and 11 bases separated the two germline ends. CDR3 bases: TGTGCCTGCCTCGGCCGGGACGAGCAGTACTTC. As protein: CACLGRDEQYF.

The CDR3 loop is CASQDRGYEQYF. CDR3 nucleotide sequence: TGTGCCAGCCAGGATAGGGGATACGAGCAGTACTTC. This chain joins TRBV27 and TRBJ2-7, with D possibly matching TRBD1 (5 bases). The V gene lost 8 bases and the J gene lost 4 bases, with 12 bases spanning the gap. Germline V gives CDR1 MNHEY, CDR2 SMNVEV (reference sequence). The CDR3 loop spans 12 amino acids.

The V gene is TRBV9, the J gene TRBJ1-1, with D possibly being TRBD1 (6 bases). The germline V gene has CDR1 SGDLS and CDR2 YYNGEE. There are 15 residues in the CDR3. The germline V and J ends were trimmed by 5 bases and 2 bases, with 16 bases remaining between them. The CDR3 DNA reads TGTGCCAGCAGACTTACGGGGGGGGCCAACACTGAAGCTTTCTTT. Translated, it gives CASRLTGGANTEAFF.

This chain links TRBV6-6 with TRBJ2-3; 13 bases map to TRBD2. V dropped 8 bases and J dropped 3; count of bases not matched to a gene: 5. CDR1 is MNHNY, CDR2 SVGAGI, per germline (reference sequence). CDR3 size: 15 residues. The DNA for the CDR3 is TGTGCCAGCTTTCGACTAGCGGGAGGAACAGATACGCAGTATTTT. It codes for CASFRLAGGTDTQYF.

V is TRBV19 and J is TRBJ2-5, with TRBD1 matching over 7 bases. This CDR3 region has 14 residues. Germline CDR1 reads LNHDA; CDR2 reads SQIVND (reference sequence). The trim removed 1 base at V and 2 bases at J, leaving 1 base unmatched. Here the CDR3 reads CASSIGQGQETQYF. The CDR3 DNA reads as TGTGCCAGTAGTATAGGACAGGGACAAGAGACCCAGTACTTC.

CDR3 DNA: TGTGCCAGCAGTGATAAGCATGCGAACACCGGGGAGCTGTTTTTT. This encodes CASSDKHANTGELFF. This chain uses TRBV2 with TRBJ2-2; no definite D call. V was shortened by 3 bases and J by 0 bases, with 8 bases between the two germline ends. This CDR3 region has 15 residues. Looked up from germline, CDR1 is SNHLY and CDR2 is FYNNEI.

The chain links TRBV29-1 to TRBJ1-1, with 7 bases matching TRBD1. J was trimmed by 4 bases and V by 6 bases; bases with no gene match: 5. CDR1 and CDR2 (germline): SQVTM, ANQGSEA. This CDR3 has 12 amino acids. CDR3 region: CSVQGRGTEAFF. Here the CDR3 DNA reads TGCAGCGTACAGGGGCGCGGCACTGAAGCTTTCTTT.

The count of this clone is one. This chain joins TRBV28 and TRBJ2-4, with 9 positions matching TRBD1. Germline trimming cut 5 bases from V and 5 bases from J; bases unmatched to any gene: 4. There are 14 residues in the CDR3. CDR1 is MDHEN, CDR2 SYDVKM, per germline. The CDR3 nucleotides are TGTGCCAGCAGTCGACGGACAGGGGAAAACATTCAGTACTTC. It encodes CASSRRTGENIQYF.

V gene TRBV7-8 combines with J gene TRBJ2-7; 11 bases are a match to TRBD1. J gave up 5 bases and V 3 bases, and 15 bases lay outside the gene matches. CDR1 is SGHVS and CDR2 is FQNEAQ in the germline V gene. This CDR3 contains 18 residues. Here the CDR3 reads CASSFLWFGTGGLHEQYF. CDR3 in DNA: TGTGCCAGCAGCTTTTTGTGGTTTGGGACAGGGGGTCTTCACGAGCAGTACTTC.

J is TRBJ2-1 and V is TRBV7-2; TRBD2 matches 10 bases. The CDR3 has 15 amino acids. Germline V gives CDR1 SGHTA, CDR2 FQGNSA. The trim removed 4 bases at V and 4 bases at J, leaving 4 bases unmatched. The CDR3 region has the DNA TGTGCCAGCAGCTCTAGCGGGAGCCAGTACAATGAGCAGTTCTTC. Its protein is CASSSSGSQYNEQFF. The variable domain in full, completed from reference TRBV7-2 and TRBJ2-1, reads GAGVSQSPSNKVTEKGKDVELRCDPISGHTALYWYRQSLGQGLEFLIYFQGNSAPDKSGLPSDRFSAERTGGSVSTLTIQRTQQEDSAVYLCASSSSGSQYNEQFFGPGTRLTVL.

This clone was seen a handful of times. This rearrangement joins TRBV30 to TRBJ1-2; D perhaps matches TRBD1 (6 bases). Germline CDR1 GTSNPN, CDR2 SVGIG (reference sequence). Trimming took off 0 bases at V and 2 bases at J, with 16 bases between the two ends. The CDR3 spans 16 residues. CDR3 loop: CAWSVRGGPGNYGYTF. The CDR3 DNA sequence: TGTGCCTGGAGTGTACGGGGGGGGCCCGGGAACTATGGCTACACCTTC. The whole variable domain, filled in from reference TRBV30 and TRBJ1-2, reads SQTIHQWPATLVQPVGSPLSLECTVEGTSNPNLYWYRQAAGRGLQLLFYSVGIGQISSEVPQNLSASRPQDRQFILSSKKLLLSDSGFYLCAWSVRGGPGNYGYTFGSGTRLTVV.

This sequence joins TRBV5-1 and TRBJ2-1, with D tentatively TRBD1 (6 bases). The CDR3 loop spans 15 amino acids. V was trimmed by 4 bases and J by 4 bases, leaving 15 bases between them. The V gene's germline CDR1 is SGHRS and CDR2 YFSETQ. CDR3 bases: TGCGCCAGCAGCCAATACCGGACAGTGTACAATGAGCAGTTCTTC. Protein product: CASSQYRTVYNEQFF.